The 26 T cell receptor beta chains in this list originate from one sample, sequenced in a study of shared clonotypes between healthy human individuals. The protocol was immunoSEQ multiplex PCR, while the TCRdb copy is restricted to in-frame clones and leaves out a portion. The data show roughly 500,000 clones, with roughly 95% seen just once and about 0.057% held by the top ten. The sample consisted of naive CD4+ T cells sorted from blood. Sample subset: CD45RA+ positively selected. Receptors originate from a woman in her twenties or thirties in good health.

This clone was detected only a few times. DNA for the CDR3: TGTGCCTGGAGTCGGGGCAGGGACAATCAGCCCCAGCATTTT. This translates into CAWSRGRDNQPQHF. This chain uses TRBV30 with TRBJ1-5, with D tentatively TRBD1 (5 bases). Germline values: CDR1 GTSNPN, CDR2 SVGIG (reference sequence). Trimming shortened V by 2 bases and J by 3 bases, and 11 bases separated the two germline ends. The CDR3 has 14 amino acids.

This clone was seen a single time. V gene TRBV18 combines with J gene TRBJ1-1; 7 nucleotides align to TRBD1. Per the germline V gene, CDR1 is KGHSH and CDR2 is LQKENI. The J segment lost 3 bases and the V segment lost 3 bases, leaving 1 base of the junction unmatched. This CDR3 has 13 residues. CDR3 DNA: TGTGCCAGCTCACCCGGGACAGACACTGAAGCTTTCTTT. Translating it yields CASSPGTDTEAFF.

This sequence joins TRBV5-6 and TRBJ2-7; possibly TRBD1 or TRBD2 for D (5 bases each). The CDR3 extends over 16 amino acids. The germline gives CDR1 SGHDT, CDR2 YYEEEE. The ends were cut back, 0 bases at V and 4 bases at J, with 17 bases in the middle. CDR3 bases: TGTGCCAGCAGCTTGGATGCCGCAGGGAGAGGTTACGAGCAGTACTTC. It specifies CASSLDAAGRGYEQYF.

The gene calls are TRBV6-1 and TRBJ2-7, with TRBD2 matching over 12 bases. V shed 4 bases and J 5 bases; nucleotides not matched to a gene: 3. The CDR3 length is 14 residues. CDR1 MNHNS and CDR2 SASEGT come from the germline V gene. The CDR3 nucleotides are TGTGCCAGCAGTGTAGGACTAGCGGGAAACGAGCAGTACTTC. As protein: CASSVGLAGNEQYF.

The chain couples TRBV6-5 to TRBJ1-6, with D unclear. CDR1 is MNHEY and CDR2 is SVGAGI in the germline V gene. This CDR3 spans 14 amino acids. V was shortened by 2 bases and J by 9 bases, with 11 bases between the two germline ends. CDR3 amino acids: CASSYELTGSPLHF. As DNA, the CDR3 is TGTGCCAGCAGTTACGAGTTAACCGGTTCACCCCTCCACTTT.

The V and J genes are TRBV2 and TRBJ2-1; no clear D. CDR1 SNHLY and CDR2 FYNNEI come from the germline V gene. The CDR3 spans 11 residues. The CDR3 nucleotides read TGTTCAGGAGCGACCTACAATGAGCAGTTCTTC. Protein sequence: CSGATYNEQFF.

This clone was counted a single time. The chain combines TRBV6-4 with TRBJ2-1, with a possible D match to TRBD2 (6 bases). Germline-derived CDR1 and CDR2 are MRHNA and SNTAGT. The CDR3 consists of 17 residues. Trimming pared 2 bases from V and 0 bases from J, leaving 14 bases between. The CDR3 DNA follows: TGTGCCAGCAGTGACCCCCGGGGGACCAGCTCCTACAATGAGCAGTTCTTC. Its translation: CASSDPRGTSSYNEQFF.

The chain combines TRBV18 with TRBJ2-1; D is undetermined. Trimming cost V 3 bases and J 0 bases, with 9 bases left between them. The CDR3 runs to 15 residues. The germline gives CDR1 KGHSH, CDR2 LQKENI. CDR3 bases: TGTGCCAGCTCACCCACGACGAGCTCCTACAATGAGCAGTTCTTC. Its translation is CASSPTTSSYNEQFF.

This rearrangement joins TRBV19 to TRBJ1-5; D not resolved. The CDR3 contains 13 residues. Per the germline V gene, CDR1 is LNHDA and CDR2 is SQIVND (reference sequence). Trimming shortened V by 5 bases and J by 4 bases, and 9 bases separated the two germline ends. CDR3 sequence (DNA): TGTGCCAGTAGTCCCTCGGGGAATCAGCCCCAGCATTTT. Amino acids: CASSPSGNQPQHF.

This sequence joins TRBV28 and TRBJ1-4; 7 bases agree with TRBD1. The CDR3 extends over 14 amino acids. Germline V CDR1 and CDR2: MDHEN, SYDVKM. J was trimmed by 3 bases and V by 5 bases; bases with no gene match: 3. CDR3 sequence reads: CASSPGTANEKLFF. For the CDR3, the DNA is TGTGCCAGCAGTCCAGGGACAGCTAATGAAAAACTGTTTTTT.

This chain joins TRBV4-2 and TRBJ1-2, with D unresolved. The CDR3 loop spans 12 amino acids. The V end lost 0 bases, the J end lost 3 bases, and 2 bases lay between the germline ends. Germline loops: CDR1 LGHNA, CDR2 YNFKEQ. This chain's CDR3 is CASSQDYYGYTF. The CDR3 region has the DNA TGTGCCAGCAGCCAAGATTACTATGGCTACACCTTC.

This clone is a singleton in its sample. V is TRBV19 and J is TRBJ1-5; D possibly corresponds to TRBD1 (6 bases). Trimming removed 0 bases at V and 6 bases at J, with 15 bases between. The CDR3 consists of 16 residues. Germline assignment: CDR1 LNHDA and CDR2 SQIVND (reference sequence). Written as DNA, the CDR3 is TGTGCCAGTAGTATAGATCGGGGGCAGGGACGTCAGCCCCAGCATTTT. Translation: CASSIDRGQGRQPQHF.

This chain links TRBV11-2 with TRBJ2-5; D gene uncertain. V was cut by 1 base and J by 2 bases, with 11 bases left in between. Germline-derived CDR1 and CDR2 are SGHAT and FQNNGV. There are 15 residues in the CDR3. The CDR3 bases are TGTGCCAGCAGCTTAGTCAGCATAGGACAAGAGACCCAGTACTTC. Translating gives CASSLVSIGQETQYF.

This clone was observed a few times. The rearrangement joins TRBV7-8 to TRBJ1-5; the D is unclear. The CDR3 runs 12 residues. Germline assignment: CDR1 SGHVS and CDR2 FQNEAQ. V was trimmed by 1 base and J by 2 bases, leaving 0 bases between them. The CDR3 reads CASSLGNQPQHF. The CDR3 DNA reads TGTGCCAGCAGCTTAGGCAATCAGCCCCAGCATTTT.

This rearrangement joins TRBV18 to TRBJ2-5; no clear D. There are 15 residues in the CDR3. V gave up 0 bases and J gave up 3 bases, with 11 bases separating them. CDR1 is KGHSH and CDR2 is LQKENI in the germline V gene. In DNA, the CDR3 is TGTGCCAGCTCACCACCGTCCGGTTATAAAGAGACCCAGTACTTC. It specifies CASSPPSGYKETQYF.

The gene calls are TRBV28 and TRBJ2-2; 7 bases line up with TRBD1. Germline assignment: CDR1 MDHEN and CDR2 SYDVKM. The V and J ends lost 6 bases and 5 bases, in that order; junction bases with no gene match: 6. This CDR3 has 14 amino acids. Here the CDR3 reads CASRSTGRTGELFF. The CDR3, as DNA: TGTGCCAGCAGGTCGACAGGGAGAACCGGGGAGCTGTTTTTT.

This chain connects TRBV11-3 to TRBJ2-7; 8 bases are a match to TRBD2. The length of the CDR3 is 15 residues. V lost 5 bases to trimming and J lost 6 bases; unmatched junction nucleotides: 12. Germline CDR1 is SGHNT and CDR2 is YENEEA. The CDR3 protein is CASSPGGTSYSEQYF. The CDR3 DNA sequence: TGTGCCAGCAGCCCGGGGGGGACTAGTTACTCCGAGCAGTACTTC.

The chain joins TRBV5-1 to TRBJ1-1, with a weak D call TRBD1 (5 bases). Trimming took off 4 bases at V and 5 bases at J, with 15 bases between the two ends. Germline V CDR1 and CDR2: SGHRS, YFSETQ. The CDR3 has 14 amino acids. CDR3 in DNA: TGCGCCAGCAGCCCCATGCAGGGAGCGACTGAAGCTTTCTTT. The encoded protein is CASSPMQGATEAFF.

The chain has TRBV6-5 and TRBJ2-7; D perhaps matches TRBD2 (6 bases). This CDR3 spans 14 amino acids. V shed 6 bases and J shed 5 bases, with 17 bases lying between them. Per germline, CDR1 MNHEY and CDR2 SVGAGI. CDR3 sequence: CASRGAGGSDEQYF. CDR3 nucleotide sequence: TGTGCCAGCAGGGGAGCGGGTGGGTCTGACGAGCAGTACTTC.

The V gene is TRBV5-4, the J gene TRBJ2-5; TRBD2 might be the D (6 bases). There are 13 residues in the CDR3. The germline V gene encodes CDR1 SGHNT and CDR2 YYREEE (reference sequence). Trimming stripped 4 bases from V and 8 bases from J, with 15 bases between. As DNA, the CDR3 is TGTGCCAGCAGCCCGGACTACTGGGAAACCCAGTACTTC. Translation: CASSPDYWETQYF.

J is TRBJ1-5 and V is TRBV11-2; a weak D match, TRBD1 (6 bases). CDR1 and CDR2 from the germline V gene are SGHAT and FQNNGV. V gave up 5 bases and J gave up 3 bases, with 14 bases separating them. There are 15 residues in the CDR3. CDR3 sequence reads: CASSPDSTLNQPQHF. CDR3 sequence (DNA): TGTGCCAGCAGCCCGGACAGTACACTCAATCAGCCCCAGCATTTT.

The rearrangement links TRBV9 to TRBJ2-2; the match to TRBD2 covers 7 bases. Trimming cost V 4 bases and J 6 bases; bases outside gene matches: 6. Germline CDR1 and CDR2: SGDLS and YYNGEE. The CDR3 length is 14 residues. The CDR3 spells CASSPRLAPGELFF. The CDR3 DNA follows: TGTGCCAGCAGCCCTAGACTAGCTCCCGGGGAGCTGTTTTTT.

The chain combines TRBV6-5 with TRBJ2-7; D is uncertain. V was cut by 0 bases and J by 1 base, with 7 bases left in between. Germline-derived CDR1 and CDR2 are MNHEY and SVGAGI. This CDR3 has 14 amino acids. DNA for the CDR3: TGTGCCAGCAGTTACTCAGAAAGATCCTACGAGCAGTACTTC. Residues: CASSYSERSYEQYF.

For this clone: Additional DNA sequences in this sample encode the identical CDR3. The CDR3 nucleotides are TGTGCCAGCAGTTACTTAGCGGATACCTACGAGCAGTACTTC. It yields the protein CASSYLADTYEQYF. The rearrangement uses TRBV6-5 and TRBJ2-7; a weak D match, TRBD2 (6 bases). CDR3 length equals 14 residues. Trimming pared 1 base from V and 2 bases from J, leaving 9 bases between. Per germline, CDR1 MNHEY and CDR2 SVGAGI.

The table lists this clone with a few counts. The rearrangement uses TRBV29-1 and TRBJ2-2; D unresolved. Between the trimmed V and J ends, which lost 6 bases and 6 bases, there was a span of 14 bases. The CDR3 has 13 amino acids. Germline-derived CDR1 and CDR2 are SQVTM and ANQGSEA. CDR3 residues: CSVQALRSGELFF. The CDR3, as DNA: TGCAGCGTCCAGGCTTTAAGGTCCGGGGAGCTGTTTTTT.

The rearrangement joins TRBV18 to TRBJ2-2; no clear D. CDR3 length equals 13 residues. The V and J ends lost 2 bases and 9 bases respectively, with 10 bases between them. From germline, CDR1 is KGHSH and CDR2 LQKENI. The CDR3 region is CASSPSPPRELFF. The CDR3 DNA is TGTGCCAGCTCACCATCCCCCCCCCGGGAGCTGTTTTTT.